Listed here are 30 T cell receptor beta chains from one sample, sequenced in a study of cytomegalovirus exposure and HLA in healthy donors. The PCR used 60 Vbeta and 13 Jbeta primers. TCRdb keeps only in-frame clones here, not all; method: immunoSEQ multiplex PCR. The top ten hold 6.5% to 8.5% of the sample, which has 170,000 or so clones, 80% seen once. Input material: PBMCs. Receptors originate from a man in his thirties or forties in good health and CMV-seropositive.

The rearrangement uses TRBV7-9 and TRBJ2-6; 9 bases fit TRBD1. Looked up from germline, CDR1 is SEHNR and CDR2 is FQNEAQ (reference sequence). Germline trimming cut 2 bases from V and 0 bases from J; bases unmatched to any gene: 2. The CDR3 is 17 amino acids. DNA for the CDR3: TGTGCCAGCAGCTTAAGGGACAGGGCCTCTGGGGCCAACGTCCTGACTTTC. Translation: CASSLRDRASGANVLTF.

The chain carries TRBV6-6 and TRBJ1-1; D perhaps matches TRBD1 (5 bases). The CDR3 consists of 13 residues. The V end lost 7 bases, the J end lost 3 bases, and 12 bases lay between the germline ends. From germline, CDR1 is MNHNY and CDR2 SVGAGI (reference sequence). This CDR3 reads CASNEGGDTEAFF. The CDR3, as DNA: TGTGCCAGCAACGAGGGAGGGGACACTGAAGCTTTCTTT.

The chain employs TRBV4-1 and TRBJ1-2; 9 positions match TRBD1. V shed 3 bases, J shed 5 bases, and the junction held 7 bases outside the gene matches. CDR3 length: 15 amino acids. Germline values: CDR1 MGHRA, CDR2 YSYEKL. Here the CDR3 DNA reads TGCGCCAGCAGCCAGGACCGGGACAGGGTATATGGCTACACCTTC. This codes for CASSQDRDRVYGYTF.

The genes are TRBV9 and TRBJ2-7, with TRBD1 identical over 9 bases. The CDR3 is made up of 13 amino acids. The V segment lost 0 bases and the J segment 7 bases; nucleotides outside the gene matches: 2. Looked up from germline, CDR1 is SGDLS and CDR2 is YYNGEE. The CDR3 nucleotides are TGTGCCAGCAGCGTAGTGGGGACAGGGGAGCAGTACTTC. Residues: CASSVVGTGEQYF.

This chain joins TRBV6-4 and TRBJ2-2, with 9 bases aligning to TRBD2. Germline V lookup: CDR1 MRHNA, CDR2 SNTAGT. J gave up 7 bases and V 0 bases, and 3 bases lay outside the gene matches. The CDR3 is 15 residues long. CDR3 sequence: CASSDSTSGSGELFF. In nucleotides, the CDR3 is TGTGCCAGCAGTGACTCGACTAGCGGTAGCGGGGAGCTGTTTTTT.

This clone was picked up one time. The V call is TRBV28, the J call TRBJ1-4; no definite D call. The ends were cut back, 5 bases at V and 9 bases at J, with 22 bases in the middle. Germline V CDR1 and CDR2: MDHEN, SYDVKM. The CDR3 has 16 residues. CDR3 amino acids: CASSRSHGDGTKKLFF. The DNA of the CDR3 is TGTGCCAGCAGTCGTTCCCACGGAGACGGCACAAAAAAACTGTTTTTT.

This clone was counted a few times. This rearrangement joins TRBV5-1 to TRBJ2-2; 8 bases fit TRBD1. Trimming at V came to 4 bases and at J to 5 bases, leaving 7 bases not matched to a gene. The germline V gene has CDR1 SGHRS and CDR2 YFSETQ. The CDR3 loop spans 15 amino acids. The CDR3 region is CASSSRTGTTGELFF. The CDR3 DNA sequence: TGCGCCAGCAGCAGTAGGACAGGGACGACCGGGGAGCTGTTTTTT. Full variable domain (outside the CDR3, taken from reference TRBV5-1 and TRBJ2-2): KAGVTQTPRYLIKTRGQQVTLSCSPISGHRSVSWYQQTPGQGLQFLFEYFSETQRNKGNFPGRFSGRQFSNSRSEMNVSTLELGDSALYLCASSSRTGTTGELFFGEGSRLTVL.

The CDR3 bases are TGCGCCAGCAGCTTTGGGACTGAAGGAAACACCATATATTTT. Translated: CASSFGTEGNTIYF. The rearrangement links TRBV5-1 to TRBJ1-3, with D possibly matching TRBD1 (5 bases). Trimming took off 2 bases at V and 4 bases at J, with 10 bases between the two ends. Germline lookup yields CDR1 SGHRS and CDR2 YFSETQ. This CDR3 has 14 amino acids.

The V call is TRBV4-2, the J call TRBJ1-2, with TRBD1 matching 7 bases. The CDR3 is 14 residues long. From germline, CDR1 is LGHNA and CDR2 YNFKEQ. Trimming removed 1 base from V and 4 bases from J; junction bases left unmatched: 3. This CDR3 is CASSQGQGGYGYTF. The CDR3 nucleotides read TGTGCCAGCAGCCAAGGACAGGGAGGCTATGGCTACACCTTC.

The gene calls are TRBV14 and TRBJ2-5; TRBD1 matches at 10 bases. Germline V gene sequence: CDR1 SGHDN, CDR2 FVKESK. The CDR3 has 14 amino acids. J was trimmed by 5 bases and V by 6 bases; bases with no gene match: 6. The CDR3 loop is CASRGTGAGETQYF. CDR3 coding DNA: TGTGCCAGCAGGGGGACAGGGGCCGGGGAGACCCAGTACTTC.

On this clone itself: Within the sample, other DNA sequences also encode this same CDR3. The chain uses TRBV27 and TRBJ1-2; 9 positions match TRBD1. This CDR3 spans 13 amino acids. The V segment lost 6 bases and the J segment 4 bases; nucleotides outside the gene matches: 3. CDR1 and CDR2 (germline): MNHEY, SMNVEV (reference sequence). The CDR3 sequence: CASRPTGGYGYTF. The CDR3 bases are TGTGCCAGCAGACCGACAGGGGGCTATGGCTACACCTTC.

The chain links TRBV6-6 to TRBJ2-1; D is unresolved. Trimming pared 0 bases from V and 10 bases from J, leaving 7 bases between. Germline loops: CDR1 MNHNY, CDR2 SVGAGI (reference sequence). The CDR3 covers 12 residues. In nucleotides, the CDR3 is TGTGCCAGCAGTTACTCGGTTGGCGAGCAGTTCTTC. It translates to CASSYSVGEQFF.

Note on this clone: Germline and junction disagree at one end, which may indicate a read error. The chain employs TRBV7-9 and TRBJ1-2; the match to TRBD1 covers 7 bases. The CDR3 loop spans 16 amino acids. The germline V gene has CDR1 SEHNR and CDR2 FQNEAQ (reference sequence). The CDR3: CSSSATGQPLNYGYTF. CDR3 DNA: TGTTCCAGCAGCGCGACGGGACAGCCCCTTAACTATGGCTACACCTTC.

This clone has just one count. V gene TRBV7-6 combines with J gene TRBJ1-5; D not resolved. The CDR3 has 13 residues. The V gene lost 2 bases and the J gene lost 2 bases, with 4 bases spanning the gap. The germline gives CDR1 SGHVS, CDR2 FNYEAQ. The CDR3 is CASSLRGNQPQHF. CDR3 nucleotides: TGTGCCAGCAGCTTACGAGGCAATCAGCCCCAGCATTTT.

V and J are TRBV27 and TRBJ1-1, with D maybe TRBD1 (6 bases). Germline CDR1 is MNHEY and CDR2 is SMNVEV (reference sequence). This CDR3 has 13 amino acids. The V and J ends lost 7 bases and 4 bases respectively, with 13 bases between them. The CDR3 nucleotides read TGTGCCAGCAATTTTAGGGGGAGCACTGAAGCTTTCTTT. Its translation is CASNFRGSTEAFF.

The chain combines TRBV5-6 with TRBJ2-3; 7 nucleotides agree with TRBD2. This CDR3 comprises 15 residues. Germline CDR1 and CDR2: SGHDT and YYEEEE. The J segment lost 0 bases and the V segment lost 4 bases, leaving 5 bases of the junction unmatched. In nucleotides, the CDR3 is TGTGCCAGCAGCGGGCCTAGCGGCAGCACAGATACGCAGTATTTT. Protein: CASSGPSGSTDTQYF.

CDR3: CASRGGQVLYEQYF. The DNA of the CDR3 is TGTGCCAGCAGAGGGGGACAGGTGTTATACGAGCAGTACTTC. The gene calls are TRBV28 and TRBJ2-5; TRBD1 matches at 8 bases. The J call may be faulty, since TRBJ2-7 better matches the DNA end. The CDR3 runs to 14 residues. Germline CDR1 is MDHEN and CDR2 is SYDVKM.

This chain uses TRBV4-3 with TRBJ1-1; D ambiguous. The germline CDR1 and CDR2 sequences are LGHNA and YSLEER. This CDR3 is 13 amino acids long. V lost 2 bases, J lost 3 bases, and 7 bases lay in between. Here the CDR3 DNA reads TGCGCCAGCAGCCAAACAGCGGACACTGAAGCTTTCTTT. Its protein product is CASSQTADTEAFF.

This clone appeared a few times. V is TRBV27 and J is TRBJ2-3; 10 nucleotides agree with TRBD2. Germline loops: CDR1 MNHEY, CDR2 SMNVEV (reference sequence). The J segment lost 1 base and the V segment lost 2 bases, leaving 9 bases of the junction unmatched. The CDR3 spans 18 residues. The CDR3 region is CASSLGLAGVSGTDTQYF. CDR3 nucleotide sequence: TGTGCCAGCAGTTTAGGGCTAGCGGGAGTTTCCGGCACAGATACGCAGTATTTT.

The chain is built from TRBV2 and TRBJ1-1; no clear D. Germline V CDR1 and CDR2: SNHLY, FYNNEI. The CDR3 covers 14 residues. The V and J ends lost 4 bases and 3 bases respectively, with 12 bases between them. CDR3 sequence: CASSGDAGYTEAFF. The CDR3 coding sequence is TGTGCCAGCAGTGGTGACGCGGGATACACTGAAGCTTTCTTT.

This chain links TRBV4-2 with TRBJ2-7; perhaps TRBD1 as D (5 bases). Trimming removed 0 bases from V and 0 bases from J, with 9 bases in between. CDR1 and CDR2 (germline): LGHNA, YNFKEQ. The CDR3 contains 15 residues. The CDR3 loop reads CASSQEGQSSYEQYF. Here the CDR3 DNA reads TGTGCCAGCAGCCAAGAGGGGCAGAGCTCCTACGAGCAGTACTTC.

The chain uses TRBV7-9 and TRBJ2-7; 10 bases fit TRBD1. V shed 4 bases and J 5 bases; nucleotides not matched to a gene: 11. CDR1 and CDR2 from the germline V gene are SEHNR and FQNEAQ (reference sequence). The CDR3 has 16 amino acids. CDR3 loop: CASSSQTGTGDDEQYF. The CDR3 DNA reads as TGTGCCAGCAGCTCCCAAACCGGGACAGGGGATGACGAGCAGTACTTC.

This chain connects TRBV2 to TRBJ2-5; 10 nucleotides align to TRBD1. From germline, CDR1 is SNHLY and CDR2 FYNNEI. With V trimmed by 7 bases and J by 4 bases, 6 bases remained unmatched. This CDR3 spans 14 amino acids. The CDR3 loop reads CASTLGQGGETQYF. The CDR3 DNA is TGTGCCAGCACCCTAGGACAGGGGGGAGAGACCCAGTACTTC.

This sequence joins TRBV9 and TRBJ2-3; 7 positions match TRBD2. This CDR3 has 15 residues. Trimming at V came to 7 bases and at J to 1 base, leaving 9 bases not matched to a gene. Germline V gene sequence: CDR1 SGDLS, CDR2 YYNGEE. CDR3 loop: CASGPWLAGTDTQYF. CDR3 in DNA: TGTGCCAGCGGACCCTGGCTAGCGGGCACAGATACGCAGTATTTT.

This clone was counted once. The chain employs TRBV7-9 and TRBJ2-5; a possible D gene is TRBD2 (5 bases). The CDR3 has 13 amino acids. The germline V gene has CDR1 SEHNR and CDR2 FQNEAQ (reference sequence). Trimming left V 10 bases short and J 3 bases short, with 15 bases between. CDR3: CATKWPGEETQYF. In DNA form, the CDR3 reads TGTGCCACAAAGTGGCCCGGGGAAGAGACCCAGTACTTC.

This rearrangement joins TRBV28 to TRBJ1-5; possible D gene TRBD1, 6 bases. Trimming stripped 7 bases from V and 6 bases from J, with 16 bases between. CDR1 MDHEN and CDR2 SYDVKM come from the germline V gene. CDR3 size: 14 residues. CDR3 in DNA: TGTGCCAGCAACCCAAGGCGGGGGCTTCAGCCCCAGCATTTT. It specifies CASNPRRGLQPQHF. Variable domain in full (rest from reference TRBV28 and TRBJ1-5): DVKVTQSSRYLVKRTGEKVFLECVQDMDHENMFWYRQDPGLGLRLIYFSYDVKMKEKGDIPEGYSVSREKKERFSLILESASTNQTSMYLCASNPRRGLQPQHFGDGTRLSIL.

CDR3 loop: CASSPWGAEAFF. For the CDR3, the DNA is TGTGCCAGCAGCCCCTGGGGGGCTGAAGCTTTCTTT. The chain joins TRBV5-8 to TRBJ1-1; a weak D match, TRBD1 (5 bases). The ends were cut back, 4 bases at V and 6 bases at J, with 10 bases in the middle. The V gene's germline CDR1 is SGHTS and CDR2 YDEGEE. The CDR3 runs 12 residues. Supplemented by reference TRBV5-8 and TRBJ1-1, the full variable domain reads EAGVTQSPTHLIKTRGQQATLRCSPISGHTSVYWYQQALGLGLQFLLWYDEGEERNRGNFPPRFSGRQFPNYSSELNVNALELEDSALYLCASSPWGAEAFFGQGTRLTVV.

The CDR3 DNA reads as TGTGCCAGCAGTACAGGGGGCTCCCAAGAGACCCAGTACTTC. Translating it yields CASSTGGSQETQYF. V gene TRBV6-1 combines with J gene TRBJ2-5; 9 nucleotides agree with TRBD1. The CDR3 totals 14 residues. Trimming at V came to 5 bases and at J to 1 base, leaving 2 bases not matched to a gene. The germline gives CDR1 MNHNS, CDR2 SASEGT.

The genes are TRBV2 and TRBJ2-5, with no clear D. The J call is uncertain, as TRBJ2-7 better fits the DNA end. Germline CDR1 is SNHLY and CDR2 is FYNNEI. This CDR3 comprises 15 residues. The CDR3 DNA reads TGTGCCAGCAGAGAACGGTCTAGTGGATTCTACGAGCAGTACTTC. Its translation is CASRERSSGFYEQYF.

Points on this clone: One end of the junction is discordant with germline, which a read error may explain. The CDR3 coding sequence is TGCGTCAGCAGCACGGGACTAGCGGGAGCCACCCCGCAGTACTTC. Translating gives CVSSTGLAGATPQYF. The chain has TRBV5-1 and TRBJ2-7; TRBD2 matches 14 bases. The CDR3 runs to 15 residues. Germline CDR1 is SGHRS and CDR2 is YFSETQ. Combining the CDR3 with reference TRBV5-1 and TRBJ2-7 gives the whole variable domain KAGVTQTPRYLIKTRGQQVTLSCSPISGHRSVSWYQQTPGQGLQFLFEYFSETQRNKGNFPGRFSGRQFSNSRSEMNVSTLELGDSALYLCVSSTGLAGATPQYFGPGTRLTVT.